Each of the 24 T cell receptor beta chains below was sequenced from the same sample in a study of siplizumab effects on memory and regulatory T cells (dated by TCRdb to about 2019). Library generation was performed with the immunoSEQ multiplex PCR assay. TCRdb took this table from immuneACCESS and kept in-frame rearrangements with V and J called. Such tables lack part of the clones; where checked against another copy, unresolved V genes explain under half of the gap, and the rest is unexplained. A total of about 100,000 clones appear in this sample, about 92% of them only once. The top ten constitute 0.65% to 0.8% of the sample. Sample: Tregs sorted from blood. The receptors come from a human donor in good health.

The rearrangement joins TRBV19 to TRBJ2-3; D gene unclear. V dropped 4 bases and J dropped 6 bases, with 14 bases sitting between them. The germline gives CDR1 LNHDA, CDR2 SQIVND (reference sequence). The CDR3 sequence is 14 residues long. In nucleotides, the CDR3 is TGTGCCAGTAGTAGAGGTGGAGTCTGGGATACGCAGTATTTT. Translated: CASSRGGVWDTQYF.

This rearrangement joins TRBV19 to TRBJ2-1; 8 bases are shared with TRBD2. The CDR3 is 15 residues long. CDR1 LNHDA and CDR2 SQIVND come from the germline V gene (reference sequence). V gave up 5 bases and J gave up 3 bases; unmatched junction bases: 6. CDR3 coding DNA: TGTGCCAGTAGTGTTTTAGCGGGGATCTACAATGAGCAGTTCTTC. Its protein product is CASSVLAGIYNEQFF.

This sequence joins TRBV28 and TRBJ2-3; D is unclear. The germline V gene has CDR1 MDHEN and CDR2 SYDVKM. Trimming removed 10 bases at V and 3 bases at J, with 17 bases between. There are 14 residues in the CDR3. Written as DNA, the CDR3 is TGTGCCACAAGGGTCGGGTTCAATACAGATACGCAGTATTTT. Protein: CATRVGFNTDTQYF.

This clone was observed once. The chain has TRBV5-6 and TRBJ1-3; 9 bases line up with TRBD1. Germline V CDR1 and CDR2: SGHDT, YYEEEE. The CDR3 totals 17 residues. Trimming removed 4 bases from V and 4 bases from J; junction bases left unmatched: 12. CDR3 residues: CASSPPPGQGFGNTIYF. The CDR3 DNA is TGTGCCAGCAGCCCACCGCCGGGACAGGGTTTCGGAAACACCATATATTTT.

The CDR3 sequence is CANSIDRGSNQPQHF. The CDR3 bases are TGTGCCAACAGCATCGACAGGGGGAGCAATCAGCCCCAGCATTTT. The chain joins TRBV27 to TRBJ1-5; 9 bases fit TRBD1. Germline-derived CDR1 and CDR2 are MNHEY and SMNVEV (reference sequence). Unmatched junction bases numbered 8, after V lost 10 bases and J lost 1 base. This CDR3 spans 15 amino acids.

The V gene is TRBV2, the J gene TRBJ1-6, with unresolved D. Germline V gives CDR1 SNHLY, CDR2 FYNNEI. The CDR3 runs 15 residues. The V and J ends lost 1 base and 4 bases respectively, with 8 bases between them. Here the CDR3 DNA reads TGTGCCAGCAGTGAAGGCGGACTATATAATTCACCCCTCCACTTT. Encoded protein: CASSEGGLYNSPLHF.

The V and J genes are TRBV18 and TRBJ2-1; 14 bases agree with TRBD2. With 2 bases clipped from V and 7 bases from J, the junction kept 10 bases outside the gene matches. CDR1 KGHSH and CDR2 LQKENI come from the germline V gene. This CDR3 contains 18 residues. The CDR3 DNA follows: TGTGCCAGCTCACCAAAGGGACCCGGGACTAGCGGGAGTAATGAGCAGTTCTTC. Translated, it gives CASSPKGPGTSGSNEQFF.

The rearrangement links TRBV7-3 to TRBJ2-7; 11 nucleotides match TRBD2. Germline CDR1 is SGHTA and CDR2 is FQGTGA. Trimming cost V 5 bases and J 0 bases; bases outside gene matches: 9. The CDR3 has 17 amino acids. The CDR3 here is CASSQGGLAASSYEQYF. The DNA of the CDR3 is TGTGCCAGCAGCCAGGGGGGACTAGCGGCCAGCTCCTACGAGCAGTACTTC. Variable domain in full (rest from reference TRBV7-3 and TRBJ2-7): GAGVSQTPSNKVTEKGKYVELRCDPISGHTALYWYRQSLGQGPEFLIYFQGTGAADDSGLPNDRFFAVRPEGSVSTLKIQRTERGDSAVYLCASSQGGLAASSYEQYFGPGTRLTVT.

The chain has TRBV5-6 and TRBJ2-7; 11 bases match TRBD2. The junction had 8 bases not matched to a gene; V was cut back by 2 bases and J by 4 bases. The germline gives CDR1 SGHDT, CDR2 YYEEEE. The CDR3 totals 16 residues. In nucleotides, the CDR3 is TGTGCCAGCAGCTTCAACCTGCTAGCGGGGGGATACGAGCAGTACTTC. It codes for CASSFNLLAGGYEQYF.

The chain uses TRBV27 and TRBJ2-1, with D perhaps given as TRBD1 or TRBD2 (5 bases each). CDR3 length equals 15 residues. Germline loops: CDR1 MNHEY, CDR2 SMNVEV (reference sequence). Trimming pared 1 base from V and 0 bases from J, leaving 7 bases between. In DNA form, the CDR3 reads TGTGCCAGCAGTTTATGGGGGAGCTCCTACAATGAGCAGTTCTTC. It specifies CASSLWGSSYNEQFF.

The CDR3 loop reads CASSPIGTSTDTQYF. CDR3 bases: TGTGCCAGCAGTCCGATAGGTACTAGCACAGATACGCAGTATTTT. The chain is built from TRBV2 and TRBJ2-3; D unresolved. Germline lookup yields CDR1 SNHLY and CDR2 FYNNEI. This CDR3 has 15 amino acids. V shed 5 bases and J shed 0 bases, with 12 bases lying between them.

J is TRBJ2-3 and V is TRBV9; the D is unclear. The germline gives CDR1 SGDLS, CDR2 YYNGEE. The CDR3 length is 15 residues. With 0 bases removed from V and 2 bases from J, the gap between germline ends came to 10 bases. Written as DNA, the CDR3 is TGTGCCAGCAGCGTAGAAGACTTTCCCACAGATACGCAGTATTTT. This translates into CASSVEDFPTDTQYF.

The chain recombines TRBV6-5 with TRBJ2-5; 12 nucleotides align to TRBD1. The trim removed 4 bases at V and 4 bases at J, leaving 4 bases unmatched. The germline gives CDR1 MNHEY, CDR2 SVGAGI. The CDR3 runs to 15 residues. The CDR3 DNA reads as TGTGCCAGCAGTTTTGTGGGACAGGGGGCAGAGACCCAGTACTTC. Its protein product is CASSFVGQGAETQYF.

As DNA, the CDR3 is TGTGCCAGCAGCTTAGGAGTTGAGGTAGTCTACGAGCAGTACTTC. This sequence encodes CASSLGVEVVYEQYF. The chain links TRBV11-2 to TRBJ2-7; no reliable D call. V lost 1 base, J lost 3 bases, and 13 bases lay in between. The germline V gene encodes CDR1 SGHAT and CDR2 FQNNGV. The CDR3 runs to 15 residues.

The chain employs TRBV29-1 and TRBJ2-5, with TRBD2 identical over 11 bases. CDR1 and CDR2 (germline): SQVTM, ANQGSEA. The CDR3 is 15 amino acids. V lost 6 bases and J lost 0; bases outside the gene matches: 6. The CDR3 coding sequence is TGCAGCGTACAGCTAGCGGGAGGATACCAAGAGACCCAGTACTTC. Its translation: CSVQLAGGYQETQYF.

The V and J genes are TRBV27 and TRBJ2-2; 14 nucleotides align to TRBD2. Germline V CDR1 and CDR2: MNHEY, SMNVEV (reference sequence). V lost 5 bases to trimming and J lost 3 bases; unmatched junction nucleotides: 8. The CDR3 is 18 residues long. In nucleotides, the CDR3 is TGTGCCAGCAGTAAACGACTAGCGGGAGGGGACCACACCGGGGAGCTGTTTTTT. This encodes CASSKRLAGGDHTGELFF.

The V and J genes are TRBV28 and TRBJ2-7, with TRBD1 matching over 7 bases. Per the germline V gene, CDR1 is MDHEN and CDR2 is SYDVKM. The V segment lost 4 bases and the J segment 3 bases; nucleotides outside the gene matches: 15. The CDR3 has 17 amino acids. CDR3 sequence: CASSSQGPDRFRYEQYF. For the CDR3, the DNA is TGTGCCAGCAGTTCACAGGGGCCAGACCGTTTCCGCTACGAGCAGTACTTC. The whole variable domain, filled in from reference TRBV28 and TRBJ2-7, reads DVKVTQSSRYLVKRTGEKVFLECVQDMDHENMFWYRQDPGLGLRLIYFSYDVKMKEKGDIPEGYSVSREKKERFSLILESASTNQTSMYLCASSSQGPDRFRYEQYFGPGTRLTVT.

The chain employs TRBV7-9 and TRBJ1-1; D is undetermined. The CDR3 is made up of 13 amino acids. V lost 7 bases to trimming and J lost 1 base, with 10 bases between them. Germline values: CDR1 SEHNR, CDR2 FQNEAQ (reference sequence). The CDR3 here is CASTGLRNTEAFF. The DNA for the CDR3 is TGTGCCAGCACCGGGCTCAGGAACACTGAAGCTTTCTTT.

CDR3 nucleotides: TGTGCCAGCAGTCCGACACACACTCCGGTTAATGGCTACACCTTC. It translates to CASSPTHTPVNGYTF. V is TRBV27 and J is TRBJ1-2; D remains unclear. Germline V CDR1 and CDR2: MNHEY, SMNVEV (reference sequence). V dropped 5 bases and J dropped 6 bases, with 19 bases sitting between them. The CDR3 is 15 residues long.

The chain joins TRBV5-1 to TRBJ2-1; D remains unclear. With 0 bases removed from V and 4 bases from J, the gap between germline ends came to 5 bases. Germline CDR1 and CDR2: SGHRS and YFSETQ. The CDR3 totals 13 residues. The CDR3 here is CASSLVPYNEQFF. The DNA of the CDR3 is TGCGCCAGCAGCTTGGTCCCTTACAATGAGCAGTTCTTC.

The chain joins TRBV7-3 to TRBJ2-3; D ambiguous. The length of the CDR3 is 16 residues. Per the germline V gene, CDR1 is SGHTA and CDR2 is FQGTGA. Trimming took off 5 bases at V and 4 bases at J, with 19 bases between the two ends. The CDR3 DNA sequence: TGTGCCAGCAGCCCATACGCCGGTATTGCGGCAGATACGCAGTATTTT. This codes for CASSPYAGIAADTQYF. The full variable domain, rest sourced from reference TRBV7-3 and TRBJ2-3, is GAGVSQTPSNKVTEKGKYVELRCDPISGHTALYWYRQSLGQGPEFLIYFQGTGAADDSGLPNDRFFAVRPEGSVSTLKIQRTERGDSAVYLCASSPYAGIAADTQYFGPGTRLTVL.

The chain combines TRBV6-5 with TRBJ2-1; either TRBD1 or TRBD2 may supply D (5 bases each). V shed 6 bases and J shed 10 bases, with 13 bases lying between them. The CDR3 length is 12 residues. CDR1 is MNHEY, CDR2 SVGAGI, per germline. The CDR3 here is CASSRDLGEQFF. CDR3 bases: TGTGCCAGCAGCAGGGACCTGGGAGAGCAGTTCTTC.

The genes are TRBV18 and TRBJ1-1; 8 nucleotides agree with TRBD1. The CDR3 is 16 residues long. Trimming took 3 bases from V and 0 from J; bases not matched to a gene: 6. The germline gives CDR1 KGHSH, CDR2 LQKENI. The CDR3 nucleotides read TGTGCCAGCTCACCCCGACAGGGGCGGATGAACACTGAAGCTTTCTTT. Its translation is CASSPRQGRMNTEAFF.

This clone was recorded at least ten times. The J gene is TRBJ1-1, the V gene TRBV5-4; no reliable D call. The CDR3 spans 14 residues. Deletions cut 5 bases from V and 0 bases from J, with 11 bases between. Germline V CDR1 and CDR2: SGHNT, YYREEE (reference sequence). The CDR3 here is CASSPEFLNTEAFF. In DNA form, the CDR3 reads TGTGCCAGCAGTCCCGAATTTTTGAACACTGAAGCTTTCTTT.